These 21 T cell receptor beta chains were sequenced from one sample in a study of shared clonotypes between healthy human individuals. TCRdb keeps only in-frame clones here, not all; method: immunoSEQ multiplex PCR. The sample carries some 1 million clones, about 70% recorded once. Input material: memory CD4+ T cells sorted from blood. Documented subset: CD45RA-negative fraction. The receptors were gathered from a man younger than 35 in good health.

This chain connects TRBV5-4 to TRBJ2-3; TRBD2 matches at 8 bases. The V and J ends lost 0 bases and 0 bases, in that order; junction bases with no gene match: 9. The CDR3 consists of 18 residues. Per germline, CDR1 SGHNT and CDR2 YYREEE (reference sequence). CDR3 sequence reads: CASSLGGGRQISTDTQYF. In DNA form, the CDR3 reads TGTGCCAGCAGCTTGGGCGGCGGGAGGCAGATTAGCACAGATACGCAGTATTTT.

This clone was observed a handful of times. V gene TRBV20-1 combines with J gene TRBJ2-2, with unresolved D. Germline V gene lookup returns CDR1 DFQATT and CDR2 SNEGSKA (reference sequence). This CDR3 comprises 10 residues. V shed 4 bases and J shed 8 bases, with 5 bases lying between them. The CDR3 is CSATLGELFF. The CDR3 bases are TGCAGTGCTACATTGGGGGAGCTGTTTTTT.

This clone showed up just a few times. V usage is TRBV19 and J usage is TRBJ2-6, with a possible D match to TRBD2 (7 bases). Trimming cost V 4 bases and J 0 bases, with 13 bases left between them. This CDR3 contains 17 residues. CDR1 and CDR2 from the germline V gene are LNHDA and SQIVND (reference sequence). CDR3 sequence reads: CASSRGGLASGANVLTF. CDR3 nucleotides: TGTGCCAGTAGTAGGGGGGGGCTGGCCTCTGGGGCCAACGTCCTGACTTTC.

The V gene is TRBV9, the J gene TRBJ2-7, with 9 nucleotides matching TRBD1. Looked up from germline, CDR1 is SGDLS and CDR2 is YYNGEE. With 4 bases clipped from V and 4 bases from J, the junction kept 9 bases outside the gene matches. The CDR3 length is 15 residues. The CDR3 nucleotides are TGTGCCAGCAGCCGGGGACAGGGAAGAGGGTACGAGCAGTACTTC. Translated, it gives CASSRGQGRGYEQYF.

This chain links TRBV7-3 with TRBJ2-7; weak D call: TRBD2 (5 bases). Germline CDR1 is SGHTA and CDR2 is FQGTGA. Trimming cost V 5 bases and J 6 bases, with 14 bases left between them. The CDR3 totals 13 residues. CDR3: CASSRDGVSEQYF. The CDR3 DNA sequence: TGTGCCAGCAGCCGAGACGGGGTGAGCGAGCAGTACTTC.

The count of this clone is one. The J gene is TRBJ1-1, the V gene TRBV5-1, with 9 nucleotides matching TRBD1. The germline CDR1 and CDR2 sequences are SGHRS and YFSETQ. V was clipped by 3 bases and J by 0 bases; unmatched bases: 3. The length of the CDR3 is 15 residues. The CDR3 sequence: CASSYRGQMNTEAFF. CDR3 coding DNA: TGCGCCAGCAGCTACAGGGGGCAGATGAACACTGAAGCTTTCTTT.

V is TRBV9 and J is TRBJ2-5; tentative D call: TRBD2 (7 bases). Germline V gene lookup returns CDR1 SGDLS and CDR2 YYNGEE. V was trimmed by 4 bases and J by 1 base, leaving 11 bases between them. The CDR3 extends over 14 amino acids. CDR3 residues: CASSRGGGQETQYF. CDR3 nucleotides: TGTGCCAGCAGCCGGGGAGGGGGCCAAGAGACCCAGTACTTC.

The chain couples TRBV2 to TRBJ2-3; 9 bases fit TRBD2. Germline trimming cut 4 bases from V and 4 bases from J; bases unmatched to any gene: 6. The CDR3 extends over 15 amino acids. CDR1 SNHLY and CDR2 FYNNEI come from the germline V gene. CDR3 DNA sequence: TGTGCCAGCAGTGTGGGTAGCGGGGGCTCAGATACGCAGTATTTT. Its protein is CASSVGSGGSDTQYF.

This clone was seen just once. The chain recombines TRBV6-5 with TRBJ1-2, with a tentative D call TRBD1 (5 bases). Germline V gene data show CDR1 as MNHEY and CDR2 as SVGAGI. Trimming removed 1 base at V and 9 bases at J, with 15 bases between. The CDR3 contains 14 residues. The CDR3 DNA reads as TGTGCCAGCAGTTACTGGGACGGAGGCGACCGCTACACCTTC. Translation: CASSYWDGGDRYTF.

This clone was recorded a few times. DNA for the CDR3: TGTGCCATCAGTGAGTACTCGGGACAGTTGAACACTGAAGCTTTCTTT. It translates to CAISEYSGQLNTEAFF. The chain uses TRBV10-3 and TRBJ1-1; 7 bases agree with TRBD1. J lost 0 bases, V lost 1 base, and 5 bases had no gene match. The germline CDR1 and CDR2 sequences are ENHRY and SYGVKD. The CDR3 is made up of 16 amino acids.

The V call is TRBV5-1, the J call TRBJ1-1, with D unclear. CDR3 length: 14 residues. The ends were cut back, 0 bases at V and 2 bases at J, with 8 bases in the middle. The V gene's germline CDR1 is SGHRS and CDR2 YFSETQ. The CDR3 protein is CASSLATDNTEAFF. The CDR3 region has the DNA TGCGCCAGCAGCTTGGCAACTGACAACACTGAAGCTTTCTTT.

The rearrangement joins TRBV10-3 to TRBJ1-4; D call uncertain. Germline CDR1 is ENHRY and CDR2 is SYGVKD. Trimming took off 4 bases at V and 7 bases at J, with 16 bases between the two ends. The CDR3 runs 15 residues. The CDR3 here is CAISAGGQTGEKLFF. In DNA, the CDR3 is TGTGCCATCAGTGCGGGAGGCCAGACCGGTGAAAAACTGTTTTTT.

This chain links TRBV18 with TRBJ1-2; 8 bases map to TRBD1. There are 14 residues in the CDR3. With V trimmed by 4 bases and J by 3 bases, 4 bases remained unmatched. Per the germline V gene, CDR1 is KGHSH and CDR2 is LQKENI. CDR3 sequence: CASSQSQGDYGYTF. For the CDR3, the DNA is TGTGCCAGCTCACAATCACAGGGGGACTATGGCTACACCTTC.

This clone has just a few counts. The chain joins TRBV2 to TRBJ2-5, with D unresolved. The DNA matches TRBJ2-7 better at its end, which makes the J call doubtful. The V gene's germline CDR1 is SNHLY and CDR2 FYNNEI. CDR3 length: 12 residues. CDR3: CASLGANYEQYF. As DNA, the CDR3 is TGTGCCAGCCTGGGCGCGAACTACGAGCAGTACTTC.

The chain has TRBV19 and TRBJ1-2, with D possibly TRBD1 on 5 matching bases. V was clipped by 6 bases and J by 4 bases, with 9 bases between them. From germline, CDR1 is LNHDA and CDR2 SQIVND (reference sequence). The CDR3 sequence is 12 residues long. This CDR3 is CASSPGSYGYTF. CDR3 bases: TGTGCCAGTAGCCCAGGGAGCTATGGCTACACCTTC.

The J gene is TRBJ2-5, the V gene TRBV7-2; D is uncertain. Germline CDR1 reads SGHTA; CDR2 reads FQGNSA. This CDR3 has 13 residues. V dropped 1 base and J dropped 7 bases, with 10 bases sitting between them. The CDR3 reads CASSLVSLGTQYF. In nucleotides, the CDR3 is TGTGCCAGCAGCTTAGTGTCCCTGGGGACCCAGTACTTC.

This clone was found many times. The chain is built from TRBV2 and TRBJ2-3; TRBD1 aligns across 8 bases. Germline V gene lookup returns CDR1 SNHLY and CDR2 FYNNEI. V shed 11 bases, J shed 4 bases, and the junction held 2 bases outside the gene matches. This CDR3 comprises 11 residues. CDR3 nucleotide sequence: TGTGCCGCACAGGGGGCAGATACGCAGTATTTT. It is translated as CAAQGADTQYF.

CDR3: CASSQEGPNTYNEQFF. CDR3 DNA sequence: TGCGCCAGCAGCCAAGAGGGCCCCAACACCTACAATGAGCAGTTCTTC. The rearrangement joins TRBV4-3 to TRBJ2-1; no clear D. The V gene's germline CDR1 is LGHNA and CDR2 YSLEER. The CDR3 consists of 16 residues. Between the trimmed V and J ends, which lost 0 bases and 2 bases, there was a span of 11 bases.

The chain recombines TRBV27 with TRBJ2-2; TRBD2 is a possible D gene (7 bases). The CDR3 has 16 residues. Germline CDR1 and CDR2: MNHEY and SMNVEV (reference sequence). V gave up 6 bases and J gave up 4 bases, with 18 bases separating them. The CDR3 loop reads CASSPQGSGATGELFF. The DNA for the CDR3 is TGTGCCAGCAGCCCCCAGGGGAGCGGGGCCACCGGGGAGCTGTTTTTT.

The chain carries TRBV18 and TRBJ2-7, with D maybe TRBD2 (5 bases). The V gene lost 0 bases and the J gene lost 9 bases, with 9 bases spanning the gap. The germline V gene has CDR1 KGHSH and CDR2 LQKENI. The CDR3 consists of 12 residues. The CDR3 sequence is CASSPPGERQYF. DNA for the CDR3: TGTGCCAGCTCACCACCCGGGGAGAGGCAGTACTTC.

The rearrangement links TRBV19 to TRBJ2-7, with 8 bases fitting TRBD2. V trimming: 5 bases; J trimming: 9 bases; junction bases outside the gene matches: 15. CDR1 LNHDA and CDR2 SQIVND come from the germline V gene (reference sequence). CDR3 length: 15 residues. CDR3 sequence reads: CASSVPGLGGRGQYF. Written as DNA, the CDR3 is TGTGCCAGTAGTGTACCGGGACTAGGAGGTCGGGGGCAGTACTTC.